Following are 9 T cell receptor beta chains from one sample sequenced in a study of control samples from healthy donors and cancer patients. Here immunoSEQ multiplex PCR was the method, and the copy in TCRdb shows in-frame clones only, minus some. The sample comprises 99,000 or so clones, 80% to 90% of which are singletons, and about 12% rests with the top ten. The sequenced sample consisted of blood. These receptors originate from a woman aged 50 to 60 in good health.

J is TRBJ2-5 and V is TRBV5-1; a weak D match, TRBD1 (6 bases). Germline CDR1 SGHRS, CDR2 YFSETQ. This CDR3 spans 17 amino acids. Between the trimmed V and J ends, which lost 3 bases and 4 bases, there was a span of 22 bases. In DNA form, the CDR3 reads TGCGCCAGCAGCTGGAAGGGGGACGGCAATGGGGCAGAGACCCAGTACTTC. Amino acids: CASSWKGDGNGAETQYF. Full variable domain (outside the CDR3, taken from reference TRBV5-1 and TRBJ2-5): KAGVTQTPRYLIKTRGQQVTLSCSPISGHRSVSWYQQTPGQGLQFLFEYFSETQRNKGNFPGRFSGRQFSNSRSEMNVSTLELGDSALYLCASSWKGDGNGAETQYFGPGTRLLVL.

V gene TRBV14 combines with J gene TRBJ1-6; D might be TRBD1 (6 bases). CDR1 SGHDN and CDR2 FVKESK come from the germline V gene. Trimming shortened V by 5 bases and J by 3 bases, and 11 bases separated the two germline ends. The CDR3 has 15 amino acids. The CDR3 spells CASSMRGNYNSPLHF. Written as DNA, the CDR3 is TGTGCCAGCAGCATGAGGGGGAACTATAATTCACCCCTCCACTTT.

This clone was detected only once. The rearrangement uses TRBV27 and TRBJ2-2; the match to TRBD2 covers 13 bases. The CDR3 runs to 16 residues. With 6 bases clipped from V and 1 base from J, the junction kept 2 bases outside the gene matches. In germline, CDR1 is MNHEY, CDR2 SMNVEV (reference sequence). The CDR3 DNA follows: TGTGCCAGCAGCCGGACTAGCGGGGGGAACACCGGGGAGCTGTTTTTT. This encodes CASSRTSGGNTGELFF.

The J gene is TRBJ1-1, the V gene TRBV21-1; TRBD1, as called in the table, went unchecked against the DNA. TRBV21-1 is described as a pseudogene. The CDR3 spans 14 residues. The CDR3 loop reads CASSEAGTMAEAFF. Here the CDR3 DNA reads TGTGCCAGCAGCGAGGCCGGGACAATGGCTGAAGCTTTCTTT.

The CDR3 DNA is TGTGCCAGCAGTGAATTAACAGGGGGCACTGGCTACACCTTC. Translating it yields CASSELTGGTGYTF. V and J are TRBV2 and TRBJ1-2; 9 nucleotides match TRBD1. Germline lookup yields CDR1 SNHLY and CDR2 FYNNEI. This CDR3 is 14 amino acids long. V was pared by 2 bases and J by 7 bases, with 5 bases of the junction left unmatched.

The chain combines TRBV28 with TRBJ1-5; 12 bases are shared with TRBD1. Trimming took 5 bases from V and 2 from J; bases not matched to a gene: 7. This CDR3 is 17 amino acids long. The germline V gene has CDR1 MDHEN and CDR2 SYDVKM. This CDR3 reads CASSGDRGRRGNQPQHF. As DNA, the CDR3 is TGTGCCAGCAGTGGGGACAGGGGGCGAAGAGGCAATCAGCCCCAGCATTTT. The full variable domain, rest sourced from reference TRBV28 and TRBJ1-5, is DVKVTQSSRYLVKRTGEKVFLECVQDMDHENMFWYRQDPGLGLRLIYFSYDVKMKEKGDIPEGYSVSREKKERFSLILESASTNQTSMYLCASSGDRGRRGNQPQHFGDGTRLSIL.

This clone was observed a single time. This sequence joins TRBV5-6 and TRBJ2-5; possible D gene TRBD1, 7 bases. Germline V gene lookup returns CDR1 SGHDT and CDR2 YYEEEE. With 0 bases removed from V and 5 bases from J, the gap between germline ends came to 14 bases. The CDR3 has 15 residues. For the CDR3, the DNA is TGTGCCAGCAGCTTGGGTGGAGGGGGCCGCGAGACCCAGTACTTC. It is translated as CASSLGGGGRETQYF.

The rearrangement links TRBV2 to TRBJ1-4; 7 bases line up with TRBD1. The CDR3 sequence is 14 residues long. After removal of 5 bases from V and 4 bases from J, the junction contained 4 bases not matched to a gene. The germline V gene encodes CDR1 SNHLY and CDR2 FYNNEI. CDR3 bases: TGTGCCAGCAGTTGGAGACAGGGTAATGAAAAACTGTTTTTT. Translated: CASSWRQGNEKLFF. The full variable domain, with the rest looked up from reference TRBV2 and TRBJ1-4, is EPEVTQTPSHQVTQMGQEVILRCVPISNHLYFYWYRQILGQKVEFLVSFYNNEISEKSEIFDDQFSVERPDGSNFTLKIRSTKLEDSAMYFCASSWRQGNEKLFFGSGTQLSVL.

This chain joins TRBV7-8 and TRBJ1-5, with D perhaps matching TRBD1 (5 bases). In germline, CDR1 is SGHVS, CDR2 FQNEAQ. CDR3 length: 16 residues. V was clipped by 5 bases and J by 4 bases, with 18 bases between them. The CDR3 bases are TGTGCCAGCAGCCACGCGGGGACCTGGAATAATCAGCCCCAGCATTTT. Translated, it gives CASSHAGTWNNQPQHF.